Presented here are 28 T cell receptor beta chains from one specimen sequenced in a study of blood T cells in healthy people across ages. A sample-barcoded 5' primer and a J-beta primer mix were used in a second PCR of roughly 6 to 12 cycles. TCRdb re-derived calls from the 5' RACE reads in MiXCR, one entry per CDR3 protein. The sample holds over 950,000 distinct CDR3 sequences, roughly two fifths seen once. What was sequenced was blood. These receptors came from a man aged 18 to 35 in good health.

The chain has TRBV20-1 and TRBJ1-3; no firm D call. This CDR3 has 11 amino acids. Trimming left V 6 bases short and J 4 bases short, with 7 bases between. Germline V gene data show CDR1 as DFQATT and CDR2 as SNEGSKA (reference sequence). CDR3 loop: CSAHQGNTIYF. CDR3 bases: TGCAGTGCCCATCAAGGAAACACCATATATTTT.

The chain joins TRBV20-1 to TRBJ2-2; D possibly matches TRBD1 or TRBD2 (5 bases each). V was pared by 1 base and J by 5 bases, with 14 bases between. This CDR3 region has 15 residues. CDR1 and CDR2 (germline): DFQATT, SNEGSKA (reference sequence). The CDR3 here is CSARVGPSRTGELFF. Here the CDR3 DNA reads TGCAGTGCTAGAGTGGGACCTTCGAGAACCGGGGAGCTGTTTTTT.

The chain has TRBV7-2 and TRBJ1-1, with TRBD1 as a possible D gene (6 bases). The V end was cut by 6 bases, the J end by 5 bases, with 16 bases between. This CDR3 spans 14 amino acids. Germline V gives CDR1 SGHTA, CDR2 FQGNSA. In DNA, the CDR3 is TGTGCCAGCAGAGGGGAGCCGAGGGGGACTGAAGCTTTCTTT. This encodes CASRGEPRGTEAFF.

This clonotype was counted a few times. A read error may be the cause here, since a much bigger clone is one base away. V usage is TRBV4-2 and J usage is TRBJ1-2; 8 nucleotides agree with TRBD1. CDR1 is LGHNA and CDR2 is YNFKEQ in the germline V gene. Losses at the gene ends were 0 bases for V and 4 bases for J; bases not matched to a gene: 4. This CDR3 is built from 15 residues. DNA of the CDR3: TGTGCCAGCAGCCAAGATCAGGGGGCTAGCTATGGCTACACCTTC. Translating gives CASSQDQGASYGYTF.

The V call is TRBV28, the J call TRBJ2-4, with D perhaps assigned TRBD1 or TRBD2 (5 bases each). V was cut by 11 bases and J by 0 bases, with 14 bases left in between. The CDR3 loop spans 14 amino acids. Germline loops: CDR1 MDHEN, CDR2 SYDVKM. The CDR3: CACGEGIAKNIQYF. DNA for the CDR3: TGTGCCTGCGGAGAGGGGATAGCCAAAAACATTCAGTACTTC.

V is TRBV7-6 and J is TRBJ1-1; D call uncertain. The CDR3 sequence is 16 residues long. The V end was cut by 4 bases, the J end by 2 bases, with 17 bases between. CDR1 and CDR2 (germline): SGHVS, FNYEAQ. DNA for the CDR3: TGTGCCAGCAGCTCATCAGCTGGCCTGACAAACACTGAAGCTTTCTTT. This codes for CASSSSAGLTNTEAFF. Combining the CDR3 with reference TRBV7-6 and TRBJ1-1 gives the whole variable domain GAGVSQSPRYKVTKRGQDVALRCDPISGHVSLYWYRQALGQGPEFLTYFNYEAQQDKSGLPNDRFSAERPEGSISTLTIQRTEQRDSAMYRCASSSSAGLTNTEAFFGQGTRLTVV.

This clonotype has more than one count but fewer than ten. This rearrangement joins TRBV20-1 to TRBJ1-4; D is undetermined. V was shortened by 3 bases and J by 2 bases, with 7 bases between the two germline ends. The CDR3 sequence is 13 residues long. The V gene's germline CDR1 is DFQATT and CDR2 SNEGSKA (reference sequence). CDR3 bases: TGCAGTGCTAGTATGAATACTAATGAAAAACTGTTTTTT. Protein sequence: CSASMNTNEKLFF.

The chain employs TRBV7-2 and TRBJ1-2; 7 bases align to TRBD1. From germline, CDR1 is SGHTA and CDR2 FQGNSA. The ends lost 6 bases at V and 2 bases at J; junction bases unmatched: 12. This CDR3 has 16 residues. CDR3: CASSTPSKTGNYGYTF. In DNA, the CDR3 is TGTGCCAGCAGTACACCGTCAAAGACAGGGAACTATGGCTACACCTTC.

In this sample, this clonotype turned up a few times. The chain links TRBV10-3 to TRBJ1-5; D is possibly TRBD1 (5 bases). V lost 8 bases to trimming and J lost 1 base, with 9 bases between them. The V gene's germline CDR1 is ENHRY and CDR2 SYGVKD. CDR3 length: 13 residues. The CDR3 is CAIGGTSNQPQHF. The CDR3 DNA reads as TGTGCCATCGGGGGGACCAGCAATCAGCCCCAGCATTTT.

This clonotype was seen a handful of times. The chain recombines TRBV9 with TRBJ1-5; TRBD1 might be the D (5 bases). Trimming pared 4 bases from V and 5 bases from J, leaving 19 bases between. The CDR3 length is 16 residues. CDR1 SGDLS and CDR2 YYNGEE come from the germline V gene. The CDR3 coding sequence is TGTGCCAGCAGCCGGGGGTTCGGGAGTATGTATCAGCCCCAGCATTTT. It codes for CASSRGFGSMYQPQHF.

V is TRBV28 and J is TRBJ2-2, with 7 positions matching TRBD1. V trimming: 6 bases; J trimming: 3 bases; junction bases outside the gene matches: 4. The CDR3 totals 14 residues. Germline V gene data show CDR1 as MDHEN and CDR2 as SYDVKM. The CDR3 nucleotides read TGTGCCAGCAGCCGGGACAGATACACCGGGGAGCTGTTTTTT. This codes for CASSRDRYTGELFF.

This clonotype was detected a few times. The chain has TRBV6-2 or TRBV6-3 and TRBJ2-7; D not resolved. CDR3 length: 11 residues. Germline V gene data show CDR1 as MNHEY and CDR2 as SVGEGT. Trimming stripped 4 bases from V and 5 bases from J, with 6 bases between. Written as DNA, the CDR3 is TGTGCCAGCAGTTCCCCTAACGAGCAGTACTTC. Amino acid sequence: CASSSPNEQYF.

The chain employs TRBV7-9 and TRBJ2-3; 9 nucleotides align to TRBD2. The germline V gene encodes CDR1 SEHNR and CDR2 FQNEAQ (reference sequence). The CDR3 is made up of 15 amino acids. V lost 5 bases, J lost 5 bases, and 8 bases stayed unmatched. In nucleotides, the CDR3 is TGTGCCAGCAGCCTACGGACTAGCGTTAGAGATACGCAGTATTTT. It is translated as CASSLRTSVRDTQYF.

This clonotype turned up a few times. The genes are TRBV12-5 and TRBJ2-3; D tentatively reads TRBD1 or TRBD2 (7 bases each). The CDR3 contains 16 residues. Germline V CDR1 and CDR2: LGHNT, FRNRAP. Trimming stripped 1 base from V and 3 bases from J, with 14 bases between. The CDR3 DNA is TGTGCTAGTGGTTTGGCCCAGGGGGAGGGGACAGATACGCAGTATTTT. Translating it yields CASGLAQGEGTDTQYF. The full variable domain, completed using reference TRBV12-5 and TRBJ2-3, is DARVTQTPRHKVTEMGQEVTMRCQPILGHNTVFWYRQTMMQGLELLAYFRNRAPLDDSGMPKDRFSAEMPDATLATLKIQPSEPRDSAVYFCASGLAQGEGTDTQYFGPGTRLTVL.

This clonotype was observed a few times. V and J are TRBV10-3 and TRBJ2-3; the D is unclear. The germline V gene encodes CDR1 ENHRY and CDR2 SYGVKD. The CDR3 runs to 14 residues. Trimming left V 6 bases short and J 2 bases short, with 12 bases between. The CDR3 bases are TGTGCCATCAGCGAATCTAGATACACAGATACGCAGTATTTT. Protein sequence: CAISESRYTDTQYF.

The CDR3 sequence: CSAGGINEKLFF. Written as DNA, the CDR3 is TGCAGCGCAGGGGGTATTAATGAAAAACTGTTTTTT. The chain joins TRBV29-1 to TRBJ1-4; 7 nucleotides align to TRBD1. The CDR3 runs to 12 residues. Germline CDR1 reads SQVTM; CDR2 reads ANQGSEA. The V and J ends lost 7 bases and 4 bases, in that order; junction bases with no gene match: 3.

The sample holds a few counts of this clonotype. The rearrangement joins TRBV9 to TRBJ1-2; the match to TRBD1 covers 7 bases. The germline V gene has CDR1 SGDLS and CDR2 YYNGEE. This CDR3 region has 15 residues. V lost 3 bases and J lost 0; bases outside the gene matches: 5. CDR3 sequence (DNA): TGTGCCAGCAGCGGGGACAGCAACCCTAACTATGGCTACACCTTC. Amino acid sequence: CASSGDSNPNYGYTF.

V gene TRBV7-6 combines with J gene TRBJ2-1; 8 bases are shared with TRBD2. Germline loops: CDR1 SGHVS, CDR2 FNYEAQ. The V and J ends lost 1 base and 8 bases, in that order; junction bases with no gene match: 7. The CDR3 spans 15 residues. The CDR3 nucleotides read TGTGCCAGCAGCTTAGATGGGACTAGTGTGTATGAGCAGTTCTTC. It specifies CASSLDGTSVYEQFF.

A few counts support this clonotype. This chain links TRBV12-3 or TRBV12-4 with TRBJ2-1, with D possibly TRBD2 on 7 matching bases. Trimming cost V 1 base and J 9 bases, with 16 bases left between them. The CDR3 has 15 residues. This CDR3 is CASSLGGGADSEQFF. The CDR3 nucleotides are TGTGCCAGCAGTTTAGGGGGGGGGGCGGATAGTGAGCAGTTCTTC.

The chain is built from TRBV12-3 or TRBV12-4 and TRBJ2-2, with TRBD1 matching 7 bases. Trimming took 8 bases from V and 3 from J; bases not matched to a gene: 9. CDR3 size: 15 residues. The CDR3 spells CASFTGTAYTGELFF. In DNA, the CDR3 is TGTGCCAGCTTTACTGGGACAGCTTACACCGGGGAGCTGTTTTTT.

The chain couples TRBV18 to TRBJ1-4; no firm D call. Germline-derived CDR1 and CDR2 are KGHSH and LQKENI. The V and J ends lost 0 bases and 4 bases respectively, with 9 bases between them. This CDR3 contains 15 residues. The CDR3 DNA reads TGTGCCAGCTCACCACCAGACACTGTTAATGAAAAACTGTTTTTT. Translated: CASSPPDTVNEKLFF. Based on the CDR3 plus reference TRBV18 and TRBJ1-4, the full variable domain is NAGVMQNPRHLVRRRGQEARLRCSPMKGHSHVYWYRQLPEEGLKFMVYLQKENIIDESGMPKERFSAEFPKEGPSILRIQQVVRGDSAAYFCASSPPDTVNEKLFFGSGTQLSVL.

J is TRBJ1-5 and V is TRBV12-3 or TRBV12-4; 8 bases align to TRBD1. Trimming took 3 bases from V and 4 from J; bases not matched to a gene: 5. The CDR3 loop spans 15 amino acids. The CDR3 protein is CASSFRQGANQPQHF. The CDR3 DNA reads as TGTGCCAGCAGTTTTAGGCAGGGGGCGAATCAGCCCCAGCATTTT.

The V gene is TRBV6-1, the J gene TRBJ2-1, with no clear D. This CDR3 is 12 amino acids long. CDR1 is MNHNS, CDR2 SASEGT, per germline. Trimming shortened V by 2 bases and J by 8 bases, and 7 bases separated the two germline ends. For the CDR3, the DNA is TGTGCCAGCAGTGAATCAGGCGATGAGCAGTTCTTC. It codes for CASSESGDEQFF.

CDR3 bases: TGTGCCAGCAGCCAAAGAGGCAGGGCCCCCGCCGGGGAGCTGTTTTTT. This codes for CASSQRGRAPAGELFF. The rearrangement joins TRBV3-1 to TRBJ2-2; a weak D match, TRBD1 (5 bases). The CDR3 extends over 16 amino acids. Germline-derived CDR1 and CDR2 are LGHDT and YNNKEL (reference sequence). Trimming took 2 bases from V and 6 from J, leaving 16 bases between them.

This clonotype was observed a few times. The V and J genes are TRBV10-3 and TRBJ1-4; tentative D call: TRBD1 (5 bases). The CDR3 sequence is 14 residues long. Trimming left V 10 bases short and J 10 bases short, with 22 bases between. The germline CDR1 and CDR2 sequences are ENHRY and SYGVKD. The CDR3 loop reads CATSPGGRTGKLFF. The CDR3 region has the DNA TGTGCCACCTCGCCCGGGGGGAGGACCGGAAAACTGTTTTTT.

CDR3 sequence (DNA): TGTGCCAGCAGCACCCAGGGGGATCACACTGAAGCTTTCTTT. Protein sequence: CASSTQGDHTEAFF. The chain links TRBV7-2 to TRBJ1-1; 7 positions agree with TRBD1. Unmatched junction bases numbered 6, after V lost 5 bases and J lost 3 bases. The CDR3 has 14 residues. CDR1 SGHTA and CDR2 FQGNSA come from the germline V gene. Drawing the rest from reference TRBV7-2 and TRBJ1-1, the complete variable domain is GAGVSQSPSNKVTEKGKDVELRCDPISGHTALYWYRQSLGQGLEFLIYFQGNSAPDKSGLPSDRFSAERTGGSVSTLTIQRTQQEDSAVYLCASSTQGDHTEAFFGQGTRLTVV.

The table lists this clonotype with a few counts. CDR3: CASRTGQVLVYTF. The CDR3 bases are TGTGCCAGCAGAACCGGGCAGGTGCTTGTCTACACCTTC. The rearrangement joins TRBV6-1 to TRBJ1-2; D remains unclear. The CDR3 runs 13 residues. Germline V gene lookup returns CDR1 MNHNS and CDR2 SASEGT. The V end was cut by 6 bases, the J end by 10 bases, with 18 bases between.

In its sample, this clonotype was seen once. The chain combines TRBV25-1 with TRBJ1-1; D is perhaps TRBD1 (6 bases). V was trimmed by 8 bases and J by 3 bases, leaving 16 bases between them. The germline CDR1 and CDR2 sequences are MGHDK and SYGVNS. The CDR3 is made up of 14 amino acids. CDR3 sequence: CASATIGGYTEAFF. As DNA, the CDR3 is TGTGCCAGCGCGACCATAGGGGGTTACACTGAAGCTTTCTTT.